The T cell receptor (beta chain) under discussion was sequenced for a study of shared clonotypes between healthy human individuals. The protocol was immunoSEQ multiplex PCR, while the TCRdb copy is restricted to in-frame clones and leaves out a portion. This sample carries about 690,000 clones, less than 95% of them seen once, and the ten largest clones take 30% to 40%. This CDR3 is built from 16 residues. The germline V and J ends were trimmed by 2 bases and 6 bases, with 16 bases remaining between them. Germline V gives CDR1 LGHNA, CDR2 YNFKEQ. The clonotype was recovered from a man younger than 35 in good health. Some clones in this sample may be carry-over from other donors' samples. Specimen: memory CD8+ T cells from PBMCs. Regarding subset: CD45RO+ cells pooled with CCR7-negative TemRA cells. This chain links TRBV4-2 with TRBJ2-2; tentative D call: TRBD2 (6 bases). CDR3 DNA sequence: TGTGCCAGCAGCCAACACGCAGGAGGGGCGGCCGGGGAGCTGTTTTTT. Residues: CASSQHAGGAAGELFF.